A single sample is the source of the 30 T cell receptor beta chains below, sequenced in a study of T cells after yellow fever vaccination. Using its own MiXCR run on the 5' RACE reads, TCRdb lists one record per CDR3 protein. The table shows around 600,000 distinct CDR3 sequences, with 9% to 15% occurring only once. The material sequenced was PBMCs, taken on the day of the yellow fever booster vaccination. Source of these receptors: a man younger than 40 who received the YFV17D yellow fever vaccine.

The count of this clonotype is one. The conserved closing phenylalanine or tryptophan is absent in this CDR3, likely reflecting a read error. The chain carries TRBV5-5 and TRBJ2-7; D may be TRBD1 (5 bases). Trimming pared 4 bases from V and 3 bases from J, leaving 17 bases between. The germline CDR1 and CDR2 sequences are SGHKS and YYEKEE (reference sequence). The CDR3 length is 15 residues. The CDR3 reads CASSPSGLVFYEQYS. In nucleotides, the CDR3 is TGTGCCAGCAGCCCCTCAGGGTTAGTTTTCTACGAGCAGTACTCC.

This chain links TRBV20-1 with TRBJ1-2, with D possibly TRBD1 on 5 matching bases. Deletions cut 3 bases from V and 3 bases from J, with 14 bases between. Germline V gene data show CDR1 as DFQATT and CDR2 as SNEGSKA (reference sequence). The CDR3 runs to 14 residues. The CDR3 spells CSASVRAGYYGYTF. The DNA of the CDR3 is TGCAGTGCTAGTGTGAGGGCAGGGTACTATGGCTACACCTTC.

V and J are TRBV29-1 and TRBJ2-5; 12 bases fit TRBD1. Germline loops: CDR1 SQVTM, CDR2 ANQGSEA. The CDR3 is 14 residues long. Trimming cost V 6 bases and J 5 bases; bases outside gene matches: 7. The CDR3 DNA reads as TGCAGCGTCGCCCCCGGGACAGGGGGCGAGACCCAGTACTTC. It translates to CSVAPGTGGETQYF.

In this sample, this clonotype turned up a few times. J is TRBJ2-5 and V is TRBV6-1; TRBD2 matches at 12 bases. There are 16 residues in the CDR3. Germline values: CDR1 MNHNS, CDR2 SASEGT. The J segment lost 4 bases and the V segment lost 7 bases, leaving 10 bases of the junction unmatched. The CDR3 DNA reads as TGTGCCAGCAAACGAGAACCGGGACTAGCGGGAGAGACCCAGTACTTC. Protein sequence: CASKREPGLAGETQYF.

This chain joins TRBV10-3 and TRBJ2-3, with D perhaps TRBD1 or TRBD2 (5 bases each). Trimming took 0 bases from V and 7 from J, leaving 11 bases between them. The CDR3 is made up of 14 amino acids. From germline, CDR1 is ENHRY and CDR2 SYGVKD. CDR3 in DNA: TGTGCCATCAGTGAGTCGGTGGGACCCCATACGCAGTATTTT. Protein: CAISESVGPHTQYF.

This clonotype came up a few times. The chain uses TRBV10-3 and TRBJ2-1; TRBD2 matches 8 bases. Germline CDR1 ENHRY, CDR2 SYGVKD. The CDR3 extends over 15 amino acids. The V gene end was trimmed by 4 bases and the J gene end by 7 bases; junction bases not matched to a gene: 9. CDR3 in DNA: TGTGCCATCAGTGGGGCTAGCGGGTTCATGAATGAGCAGTTCTTC. This encodes CAISGASGFMNEQFF.

This chain links TRBV4-2 with TRBJ2-3; 7 nucleotides agree with TRBD2. Germline CDR1 LGHNA, CDR2 YNFKEQ. The CDR3 runs to 15 residues. V lost 1 base and J lost 2; bases outside the gene matches: 3. The CDR3 loop is CASSQASGLTDTQYF. CDR3 nucleotides: TGTGCCAGCAGCCAAGCTAGCGGCCTCACAGATACGCAGTATTTT.

V gene TRBV27 combines with J gene TRBJ2-7; no clear D gene. CDR1 is MNHEY, CDR2 SMNVEV, per germline (reference sequence). Trimming took off 11 bases at V and 2 bases at J, with 19 bases between the two ends. The CDR3 consists of 14 residues. The CDR3 loop reads CACPHVSRTYEQYF. CDR3 DNA sequence: TGTGCCTGCCCGCATGTTTCAAGAACCTACGAGCAGTACTTC.

This clonotype was detected a few times. The chain links TRBV19 to TRBJ2-7, with 11 bases identical to TRBD1. V gave up 3 bases and J gave up 3 bases; unmatched junction bases: 4. There are 15 residues in the CDR3. The germline V gene has CDR1 LNHDA and CDR2 SQIVND (reference sequence). The CDR3 sequence: CASSMGTGGIYEQYF. In DNA form, the CDR3 reads TGTGCCAGTAGTATGGGGACAGGGGGTATCTACGAGCAGTACTTC. Complete variable domain (other parts from reference TRBV19 and TRBJ2-7): DGGITQSPKYLFRKEGQNVTLSCEQNLNHDAMYWYRQDPGQGLRLIYYSQIVNDFQKGDIAEGYSVSREKKESFPLTVTSAQKNPTAFYLCASSMGTGGIYEQYFGPGTRLTVT.

As regards this clonotype: One end of the junction does not line up with germline, which may come from a read error. This chain connects TRBV6-2 or TRBV6-3 to TRBJ2-6, with D maybe TRBD1 (6 bases). This CDR3 spans 17 amino acids. The germline gives CDR1 MNHEY, CDR2 SVGEGT. The CDR3 DNA reads TGTGGCAGCAGCAAAACCAGGGGCGGGTCTGGGGCCAACGTCCTGACTTTC. It yields the protein CGSSKTRGGSGANVLTF.

This clonotype was seen ten or more times. The genes are TRBV28 and TRBJ2-7, with D perhaps TRBD1 (6 bases). V lost 6 bases, J lost 3 bases, and 18 bases lay in between. CDR1 and CDR2 (germline): MDHEN, SYDVKM. The length of the CDR3 is 15 residues. As DNA, the CDR3 is TGTGCCAGCAGCAGTCAGGGGTCTAACCGCTACGAGCAGTACTTC. It is translated as CASSSQGSNRYEQYF.

This chain uses TRBV30 with TRBJ2-1; a weak D match, TRBD1 (6 bases). CDR1 GTSNPN and CDR2 SVGIG come from the germline V gene (reference sequence). The CDR3 runs to 12 residues. Trimming took off 5 bases at V and 8 bases at J, with 13 bases between the two ends. In DNA, the CDR3 is TGTGCCTGGGGACAGCGTACGGATGAGCAGTTCTTC. The encoded protein is CAWGQRTDEQFF.

This clonotype turned up a few times. The CDR3 bases are TGCAGTGCTAGTGGGACTACGCAAGAGACCCAGTACTTC. Protein: CSASGTTQETQYF. This chain links TRBV20-1 with TRBJ2-5; 7 positions agree with TRBD2. Germline V gives CDR1 DFQATT, CDR2 SNEGSKA (reference sequence). V was pared by 3 bases and J by 2 bases, with 3 bases of the junction left unmatched. This CDR3 has 13 residues.

The chain links TRBV27 to TRBJ2-1, with a tentative D call TRBD1 (8 bases). V lost 4 bases to trimming and J lost 7 bases, with 17 bases between them. CDR1 is MNHEY and CDR2 is SMNVEV in the germline V gene (reference sequence). The CDR3 covers 15 residues. This CDR3 is CASSYRGAGENEQFF. CDR3 DNA sequence: TGTGCCAGCAGTTACAGGGGGGCGGGAGAGAATGAGCAGTTCTTC.

The chain carries TRBV6-5 and TRBJ1-2; no clear D gene. Germline V lookup: CDR1 MNHEY, CDR2 SVGAGI. The CDR3 length is 15 residues. Trimming pared 0 bases from V and 0 bases from J, leaving 8 bases between. In DNA, the CDR3 is TGTGCCAGCAGTTACTCGATCCAGGCTAACTATGGCTACACCTTC. It encodes CASSYSIQANYGYTF.

This clonotype was seen a handful of times. The chain recombines TRBV5-1 with TRBJ2-7; D not certain. The CDR3 extends over 12 amino acids. Germline V gene sequence: CDR1 SGHRS, CDR2 YFSETQ. V gave up 4 bases and J gave up 2 bases, with 7 bases separating them. The CDR3 region is CASSAPPYEQYF. Written as DNA, the CDR3 is TGCGCCAGCAGCGCACCGCCCTACGAGCAGTACTTC.

Many counts were recorded for this clonotype. This chain uses TRBV7-2 with TRBJ2-5; 10 positions match TRBD2. The CDR3 consists of 15 residues. V gave up 2 bases and J gave up 5 bases; unmatched junction bases: 5. CDR1 and CDR2 from the germline V gene are SGHTA and FQGNSA. DNA for the CDR3: TGTGCCAGCAGCTTATTCAGCGGGAGGGGGGAGACCCAGTACTTC. It encodes CASSLFSGRGETQYF.

This clonotype was seen more than once but under ten times. The genes are TRBV7-2 and TRBJ2-3; D is undetermined. The germline V gene encodes CDR1 SGHTA and CDR2 FQGNSA. Trimming took off 4 bases at V and 5 bases at J, with 10 bases between the two ends. The length of the CDR3 is 13 residues. Written as DNA, the CDR3 is TGTGCCAGCAGCTCCCCCTCGATAGATACGCAGTATTTT. Its protein product is CASSSPSIDTQYF.

This clonotype has a count of ten or more. The chain has TRBV5-4 and TRBJ2-5, with D perhaps matching TRBD1 or TRBD2 (5 bases each). From germline, CDR1 is SGHNT and CDR2 YYREEE (reference sequence). The CDR3 contains 14 residues. Deletions cut 2 bases from V and 1 base from J, with 9 bases between. CDR3: CASSFLGTQETQYF. The CDR3 DNA sequence: TGTGCCAGCAGCTTTCTAGGGACCCAAGAGACCCAGTACTTC.

This chain joins TRBV7-2 and TRBJ2-1, with D possibly TRBD2 on 5 matching bases. This CDR3 is built from 14 residues. Germline V gene lookup returns CDR1 SGHTA and CDR2 FQGNSA. Trimming pared 1 base from V and 8 bases from J, leaving 12 bases between. The CDR3: CASSLEGSSDEQFF. In DNA, the CDR3 is TGTGCCAGCAGCTTAGAAGGGAGCTCGGATGAGCAGTTCTTC.

The chain combines TRBV6-5 with TRBJ2-1, with TRBD1 matching 8 bases. V dropped 7 bases and J dropped 13; count of bases not matched to a gene: 9. The germline V gene encodes CDR1 MNHEY and CDR2 SVGAGI. This CDR3 has 12 amino acids. The DNA for the CDR3 is TGTGCCAGCACCCCCGGACAGGGATTACAGTTCTTC. Its translation: CASTPGQGLQFF.

The chain combines TRBV11-2 with TRBJ2-2; 11 nucleotides align to TRBD1. Germline assignment: CDR1 SGHAT and CDR2 FQNNGV. V gave up 3 bases and J gave up 5 bases; unmatched junction bases: 11. The CDR3 runs to 18 residues. CDR3 sequence reads: CASSFGPGQGVWTGELFF. In nucleotides, the CDR3 is TGTGCCAGCAGCTTCGGACCGGGACAGGGGGTGTGGACCGGGGAGCTGTTTTTT.

This clonotype appeared a few times. The rearrangement links TRBV5-1 to TRBJ2-5; unclear D gene. Germline V gene data show CDR1 as SGHRS and CDR2 as YFSETQ. CDR3 length: 14 amino acids. V was trimmed by 3 bases and J by 5 bases, leaving 14 bases between them. CDR3 loop: CASSYGPEAETQYF. For the CDR3, the DNA is TGCGCCAGCAGCTATGGGCCCGAGGCGGAGACCCAGTACTTC. The complete variable domain, with remaining parts taken from reference TRBV5-1 and TRBJ2-5, reads KAGVTQTPRYLIKTRGQQVTLSCSPISGHRSVSWYQQTPGQGLQFLFEYFSETQRNKGNFPGRFSGRQFSNSRSEMNVSTLELGDSALYLCASSYGPEAETQYFGPGTRLLVL.

V gene TRBV19 combines with J gene TRBJ2-1; 7 positions match TRBD2. This CDR3 comprises 16 residues. Trimming cost V 3 bases and J 1 base; bases outside gene matches: 6. Per germline, CDR1 LNHDA and CDR2 SQIVND (reference sequence). The CDR3 sequence is CASSIRAGVSYNEQFF. CDR3 bases: TGTGCCAGTAGTATCCGTGCGGGAGTTTCCTACAATGAGCAGTTCTTC.

The sample holds many counts of this clonotype. V gene TRBV4-3 combines with J gene TRBJ2-1; D possibly corresponds to TRBD2 (7 bases). The CDR3 is made up of 16 amino acids. Trimming took off 0 bases at V and 7 bases at J, with 16 bases between the two ends. Per the germline V gene, CDR1 is LGHNA and CDR2 is YSLEER. The CDR3 bases are TGCGCCAGCAGCCAAGACAGGCTTAGGGGGGGAAATGAGCAGTTCTTC. It yields the protein CASSQDRLRGGNEQFF.

This clonotype was picked up a small number of times. The genes are TRBV7-3 and TRBJ2-3; 10 bases line up with TRBD1. Germline loops: CDR1 SGHTA, CDR2 FQGTGA. The V segment lost 5 bases and the J segment 3 bases; nucleotides outside the gene matches: 5. This CDR3 is built from 15 residues. The CDR3 loop reads CASSPGTGVTDTQYF. The CDR3 DNA is TGTGCCAGCAGCCCCGGGACAGGGGTTACAGATACGCAGTATTTT.

The chain has TRBV19 and TRBJ1-5, with 8 nucleotides matching TRBD1. The CDR3 totals 15 residues. Trimming at V came to 0 bases and at J to 5 bases, leaving 3 bases not matched to a gene. CDR1 is LNHDA, CDR2 SQIVND, per germline (reference sequence). In nucleotides, the CDR3 is TGTGCCAGTAGTATAGACGGACAGGGTTATCAGCCCCAGCATTTT. This encodes CASSIDGQGYQPQHF.

The V call is TRBV7-9, the J call TRBJ2-1; no definite D call. V dropped 5 bases and J dropped 15 bases, with 14 bases sitting between them. From germline, CDR1 is SEHNR and CDR2 FQNEAQ (reference sequence). This CDR3 spans 11 amino acids. CDR3 loop: CASSPTLDPFF. DNA of the CDR3: TGTGCCAGCAGCCCTACCCTAGATCCGTTCTTC.

This clonotype was seen repeatedly, ten times or more. J is TRBJ2-5 and V is TRBV11-2; D not certain. Trimming took 0 bases from V and 1 from J, leaving 6 bases between them. CDR3 length: 14 amino acids. CDR1 is SGHAT and CDR2 is FQNNGV in the germline V gene. DNA for the CDR3: TGTGCCAGCAGCTTAGAATGGGCCCAAGAGACCCAGTACTTC. Its protein is CASSLEWAQETQYF. Supplemented by reference TRBV11-2 and TRBJ2-5, the full variable domain reads EAGVAQSPRYKIIEKRQSVAFWCNPISGHATLYWYQQILGQGPKLLIQFQNNGVVDDSQLPKDRFSAERLKGVDSTLKIQPAKLEDSAVYLCASSLEWAQETQYFGPGTRLLVL.

This clonotype has a handful of counts. The chain combines TRBV12-3 or TRBV12-4 with TRBJ1-1; D gene unclear. The V gene lost 9 bases and the J gene lost 2 bases, with 22 bases spanning the gap. The CDR3 consists of 16 residues. CDR3 region: CASASAGIDGNTEAFF. In DNA, the CDR3 is TGTGCCAGTGCGTCGGCCGGTATCGACGGAAACACTGAAGCTTTCTTT.